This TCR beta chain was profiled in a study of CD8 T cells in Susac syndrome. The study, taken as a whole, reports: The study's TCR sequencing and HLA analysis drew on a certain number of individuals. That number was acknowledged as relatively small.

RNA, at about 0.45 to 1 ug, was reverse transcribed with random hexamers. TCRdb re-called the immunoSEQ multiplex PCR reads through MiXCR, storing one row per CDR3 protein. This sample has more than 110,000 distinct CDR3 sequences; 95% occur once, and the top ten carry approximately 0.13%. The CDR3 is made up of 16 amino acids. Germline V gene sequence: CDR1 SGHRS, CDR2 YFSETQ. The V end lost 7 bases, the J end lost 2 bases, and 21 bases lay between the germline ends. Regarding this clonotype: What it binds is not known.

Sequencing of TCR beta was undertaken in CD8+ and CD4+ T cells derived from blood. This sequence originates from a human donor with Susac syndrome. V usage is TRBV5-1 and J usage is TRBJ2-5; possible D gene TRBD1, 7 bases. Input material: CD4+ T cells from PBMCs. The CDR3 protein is CASGRAGQRIQETQYF. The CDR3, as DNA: TGCGCCAGCGGCCGCGCGGGACAGCGAATACAAGAGACCCAGTACTTC.